At least ten counts were recorded for the clone carrying this T cell receptor beta chain. The antigen is undetermined. V trimming: 7 bases; J trimming: 8 bases; junction bases outside the gene matches: 15. The length of the CDR3 is 16 residues. This sample is part of a study of T cells after yellow fever vaccination. Findings and limits, study-wide: Some clonotypes, a small share, were shared between CD4 and CD8 compartments. There was a possibility that FACS-sorted repertoires contained abundant clonotypes contaminating from the bulk population. Re-detected after boosting: most primary clones, 96% of CD4 and roughly 90% of CD8.

As TCR cDNA was made by 5'RACE template switching, a universal primer site and UMIs were added. In TCRdb, the 5' RACE reads were re-called with MiXCR into one record per CDR3 protein. The sample includes a few hundred thousand distinct CDR3 sequences, about 5.2% of them seen just once. The sample was CD4+ T cells sorted from PBMCs, taken on the day of the yellow fever booster vaccination. The rearrangement joins TRBV12-3 or TRBV12-4 to TRBJ2-1; 9 positions agree with TRBD1. The clonotype originates from a man aged 18 to 29 who received the YFV17D yellow fever vaccine. CDR3 bases: TGTGCCAGCAACCAATTTCGGGACAGGGCAGTCCATGAGCAGTTCTTC. This codes for CASNQFRDRAVHEQFF.